The T cell receptor (beta chain) described here comes from a study of cytomegalovirus exposure and HLA in healthy donors. Study-wide results and caveats: The classifier reportedly diagnosed cytomegalovirus status with high sensitivity and specificity. In an earlier analysis, in several hundred donors, most V segments appeared productive either ~90% or ~30% of the time. It was reported in a later analysis that an Asian-associated ancestry cluster showed fewer N-insertions than the 666-donor mean.

As concerns this clone: The target antigen is unknown.

The study ran its PCR with 60 Vbeta and 13 Jbeta primers. Repertoires were generated with immunoSEQ multiplex PCR, while TCRdb's copy carries only in-frame clones and drops some. The sample holds some 200,000 clones, around 78% seen once. The CDR3 runs to 17 residues. The junction had 7 bases not matched to a gene; V was cut back by 5 bases and J by 0 bases. Looked up from germline, CDR1 is SGHNT and CDR2 is YENEEA. The chain joins TRBV11-3 to TRBJ2-6, with 7 bases that match TRBD1. This clonotype was sampled from a woman under 40 in good health and CMV-seropositive. Material: PBMCs. The CDR3 here is CASSLGQTSSGANVLTF. As DNA, the CDR3 is TGTGCCAGCAGCCTGGGACAGACGAGCTCTGGGGCCAACGTCCTGACTTTC. The full variable domain, completed using reference TRBV11-3 and TRBJ2-6, is EAGVVQSPRYKIIEKKQPVAFWCNPISGHNTLYWYLQNLGQGPELLIRYENEEAVDDSQLPKDRFSAERLKGVDSTLKIQPAELGDSAVYLCASSLGQTSSGANVLTFGAGSRLTVL.